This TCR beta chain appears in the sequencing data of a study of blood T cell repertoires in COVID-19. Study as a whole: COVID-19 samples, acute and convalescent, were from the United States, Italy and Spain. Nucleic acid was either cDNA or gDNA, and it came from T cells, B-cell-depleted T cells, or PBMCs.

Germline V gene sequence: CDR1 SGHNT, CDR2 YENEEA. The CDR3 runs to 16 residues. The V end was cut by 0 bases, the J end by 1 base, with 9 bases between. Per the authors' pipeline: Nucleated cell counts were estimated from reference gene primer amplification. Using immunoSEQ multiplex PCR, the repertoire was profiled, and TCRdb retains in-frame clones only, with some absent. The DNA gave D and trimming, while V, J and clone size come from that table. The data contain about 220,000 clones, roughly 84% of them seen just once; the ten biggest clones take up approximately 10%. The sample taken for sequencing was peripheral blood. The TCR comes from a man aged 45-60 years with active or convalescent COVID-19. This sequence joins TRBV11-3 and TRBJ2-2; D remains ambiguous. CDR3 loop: CASSLDRVENTGELFF. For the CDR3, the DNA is TGTGCCAGCAGCTTAGACCGGGTGGAGAACACCGGGGAGCTGTTTTTT.